A single sample is the source of the 13 T cell receptor beta chains below, sequenced in a study of CD8 T cells in Susac syndrome. The RNA, roughly 0.5 to 1 ug, was put through reverse transcription using random hexamers. TCRdb fed the immunoSEQ multiplex PCR reads into MiXCR, producing one record per CDR3 protein. In the table there are 140,000 or so distinct CDR3 sequences, less than 95% of which are singletons. Source material: CD4+ T cells from PBMCs. These receptors all come from a human donor in good health.

The chain recombines TRBV30 with TRBJ2-7; 12 bases are shared with TRBD2. The germline CDR1 and CDR2 sequences are GTSNPN and SVGIG (reference sequence). V was clipped by 2 bases and J by 7 bases; unmatched bases: 9. The CDR3 runs 15 residues. CDR3 region: CAWSPPGLAGGEQYF. CDR3 bases: TGTGCCTGGAGTCCCCCGGGACTAGCGGGTGGGGAGCAGTACTTC.

The chain joins TRBV10-3 to TRBJ2-1; no reliable D call. CDR3 length: 15 residues. Germline V gene sequence: CDR1 ENHRY, CDR2 SYGVKD. The germline V and J ends were trimmed by 2 bases and 0 bases, with 8 bases remaining between them. The CDR3 loop is CAISEAQSSYNEQFF. DNA of the CDR3: TGTGCCATCAGTGAGGCACAGAGCTCCTACAATGAGCAGTTCTTC.

This clonotype was counted once. The CDR3 loop is CASRLNLAKNIQYF. In DNA form, the CDR3 reads TGTGCCAGTCGACTGAACCTAGCCAAAAACATTCAGTACTTC. The rearrangement joins TRBV19 to TRBJ2-4; D is unresolved. Germline assignment: CDR1 LNHDA and CDR2 SQIVND (reference sequence). The CDR3 is made up of 14 amino acids. Trimming took 8 bases from V and 0 from J, leaving 11 bases between them.

V and J are TRBV19 and TRBJ1-5, with 8 bases fitting TRBD1. The J segment lost 7 bases and the V segment lost 3 bases, leaving 5 bases of the junction unmatched. Per germline, CDR1 LNHDA and CDR2 SQIVND (reference sequence). The CDR3 runs 14 residues. The CDR3 DNA follows: TGTGCCAGTAGTATGATGGCAGGGGGCCAGCCCCAGCATTTT. Translation: CASSMMAGGQPQHF.

This rearrangement joins TRBV19 to TRBJ1-1, with a tentative D call TRBD1 (6 bases). The V end was cut by 4 bases, the J end by 6 bases, with 15 bases between. Germline V gives CDR1 LNHDA, CDR2 SQIVND (reference sequence). There are 14 residues in the CDR3. DNA of the CDR3: TGTGCCAGTAGTACCCGTACAGGGAGGGCTGAAGCTTTCTTT. Amino acid sequence: CASSTRTGRAEAFF.

The chain couples TRBV6-5 to TRBJ2-7, with 7 bases fitting TRBD1. This CDR3 contains 18 residues. Trimming cost V 2 bases and J 2 bases; bases outside gene matches: 15. Germline V CDR1 and CDR2: MNHEY, SVGAGI. The CDR3 bases are TGTGCCAGCAGTTACGCATATTCGACAGGGAAGGGTACCTACGAGCAGTACTTC. Amino acid sequence: CASSYAYSTGKGTYEQYF.

The rearrangement uses TRBV20-1 and TRBJ2-5; the match to TRBD1 covers 8 bases. The germline V gene encodes CDR1 DFQATT and CDR2 SNEGSKA (reference sequence). Unmatched junction bases numbered 12, after V lost 6 bases and J lost 0 bases. The CDR3 totals 16 residues. The CDR3 is CSASRGLRGYQETQYF. The CDR3 DNA follows: TGCAGTGCCTCCAGGGGGCTAAGGGGGTACCAAGAGACCCAGTACTTC.

The rearrangement joins TRBV21-1 to TRBJ2-7; the table's TRBD1 call for D was not verified on the DNA. TRBV21-1 is an annotated pseudogene. There are 15 residues in the CDR3. The CDR3 DNA follows: TGTGCCAGCAGCAAGGGGGGGACACCTACTTACGAGCAGTACTTC. It encodes CASSKGGTPTYEQYF.

This rearrangement joins TRBV7-9 to TRBJ2-7; D is ambiguous. The CDR3 runs 12 residues. The V gene lost 2 bases and the J gene lost 4 bases, with 6 bases spanning the gap. CDR1 and CDR2 from the germline V gene are SEHNR and FQNEAQ (reference sequence). CDR3: CASSLKGYEQYF. As DNA, the CDR3 is TGTGCCAGCAGCTTAAAAGGGTACGAGCAGTACTTC.

V gene TRBV6-5 combines with J gene TRBJ2-7; 7 bases are a match to TRBD1. The CDR3 runs to 13 residues. Trimming removed 10 bases from V and 4 bases from J; junction bases left unmatched: 10. The germline gives CDR1 MNHEY, CDR2 SVGAGI. In nucleotides, the CDR3 is TGTGCCACCGGGACAGAAGAGGAGTACGAGCAGTACTTC. This translates into CATGTEEEYEQYF.

The V and J genes are TRBV7-9 and TRBJ2-7, with 9 bases fitting TRBD2. J was trimmed by 5 bases and V by 0 bases; bases with no gene match: 2. Per the germline V gene, CDR1 is SEHNR and CDR2 is FQNEAQ (reference sequence). This CDR3 has 14 amino acids. CDR3 in amino acids: CASSLAGLAHEQYF. In nucleotides, the CDR3 is TGTGCCAGCAGCTTAGCGGGACTAGCCCACGAGCAGTACTTC.

The CDR3 is CASSELGDTGELFF. The CDR3 nucleotides are TGTGCCAGCAGTGAACTGGGGGACACCGGGGAGCTGTTTTTT. This sequence joins TRBV2 and TRBJ2-2; D possibly uses TRBD1 or TRBD2 (5 bases each). Trimming shortened V by 2 bases and J by 3 bases, and 7 bases separated the two germline ends. Germline-derived CDR1 and CDR2 are SNHLY and FYNNEI. This CDR3 region has 14 residues.

The rearrangement joins TRBV30 to TRBJ1-3; D remains unclear. Germline V lookup: CDR1 GTSNPN, CDR2 SVGIG (reference sequence). The CDR3 is made up of 13 amino acids. The ends were cut back, 0 bases at V and 0 bases at J, with 3 bases in the middle. The CDR3 nucleotides read TGTGCCTGGAGTGTAAACTCTGGAAACACCATATATTTT. It is translated as CAWSVNSGNTIYF. The whole variable domain, filled in from reference TRBV30 and TRBJ1-3, reads SQTIHQWPATLVQPVGSPLSLECTVEGTSNPNLYWYRQAAGRGLQLLFYSVGIGQISSEVPQNLSASRPQDRQFILSSKKLLLSDSGFYLCAWSVNSGNTIYFGEGSWLTVV.